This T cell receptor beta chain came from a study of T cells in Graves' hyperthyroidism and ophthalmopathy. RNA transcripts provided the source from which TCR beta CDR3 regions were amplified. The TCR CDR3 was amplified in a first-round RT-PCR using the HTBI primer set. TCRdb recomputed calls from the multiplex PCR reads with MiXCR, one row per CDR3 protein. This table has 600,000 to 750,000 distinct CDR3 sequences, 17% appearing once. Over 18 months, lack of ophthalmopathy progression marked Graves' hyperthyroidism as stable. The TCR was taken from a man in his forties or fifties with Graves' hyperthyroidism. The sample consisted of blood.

The CDR3 protein is CASSLSTGPTGELFF. The CDR3 DNA reads as TGTGCCAGTAGTCTTTCGACAGGGCCCACCGGGGAGCTGTTTTTT. V gene TRBV19 combines with J gene TRBJ2-2, with 7 positions matching TRBD1. The junction had 7 bases not matched to a gene; V was cut back by 5 bases and J by 4 bases. This CDR3 comprises 15 residues. Germline loops: CDR1 LNHDA, CDR2 SQIVND (reference sequence).